This T cell receptor beta chain was identified during a study of cytomegalovirus exposure and HLA in healthy donors. Findings of the study overall: The study recorded 164 TCR beta chains that were cytomegalovirus-associated.

Primers: 60 Vbeta forward and 13 Jbeta reverse. The table came from immunoSEQ multiplex PCR; TCRdb's copy has only in-frame clones and leaves some out. The sample comprises about 220,000 clones, around 80% of which are singletons, and roughly 6% rests with the top ten. A word on this clone: Its antigen remains unidentified.

The CDR3 extends over 12 amino acids. V gave up 10 bases and J gave up 4 bases; unmatched junction bases: 4. The germline gives CDR1 MNHNS, CDR2 SASEGT. The sequencing input was PBMCs. The chain uses TRBV6-1 and TRBJ2-7, with 10 bases that match TRBD1. The sequence derives from a man aged 40-49 years in good health and CMV-seropositive. The CDR3 reads CATLDRGYEQYF. DNA of the CDR3: TGTGCCACCCTGGACAGGGGGTACGAGCAGTACTTC.